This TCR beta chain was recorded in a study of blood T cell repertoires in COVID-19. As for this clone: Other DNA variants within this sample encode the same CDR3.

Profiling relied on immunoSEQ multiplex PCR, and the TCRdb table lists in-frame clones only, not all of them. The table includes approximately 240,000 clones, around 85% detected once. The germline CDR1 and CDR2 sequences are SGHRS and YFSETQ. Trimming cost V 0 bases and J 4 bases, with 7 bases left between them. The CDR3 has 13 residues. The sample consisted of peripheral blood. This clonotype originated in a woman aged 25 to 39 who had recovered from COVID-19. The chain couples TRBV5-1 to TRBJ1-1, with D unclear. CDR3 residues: CASSLGGSTEAFF. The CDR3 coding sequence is TGCGCCAGCAGCTTGGGAGGGAGCACTGAAGCTTTCTTT.